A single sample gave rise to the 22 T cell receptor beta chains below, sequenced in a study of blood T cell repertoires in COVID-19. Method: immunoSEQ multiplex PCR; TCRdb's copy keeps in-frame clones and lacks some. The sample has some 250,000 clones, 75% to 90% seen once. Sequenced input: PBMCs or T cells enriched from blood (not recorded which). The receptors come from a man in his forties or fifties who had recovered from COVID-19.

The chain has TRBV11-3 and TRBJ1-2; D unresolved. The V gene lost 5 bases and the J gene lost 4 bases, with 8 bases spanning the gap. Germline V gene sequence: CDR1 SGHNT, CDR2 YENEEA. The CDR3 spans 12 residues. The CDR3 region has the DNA TGTGCCAGCAGCGTATGGAGCTATGGCTACACCTTC. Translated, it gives CASSVWSYGYTF.

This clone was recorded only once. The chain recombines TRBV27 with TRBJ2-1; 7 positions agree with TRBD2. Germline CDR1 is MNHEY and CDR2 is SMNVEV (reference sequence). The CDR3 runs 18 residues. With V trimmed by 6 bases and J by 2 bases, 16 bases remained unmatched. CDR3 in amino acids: CASRPRGSGRPPYNEQFF. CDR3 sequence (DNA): TGTGCCAGCAGGCCTAGAGGTAGCGGGCGGCCCCCCTACAATGAGCAGTTCTTC.

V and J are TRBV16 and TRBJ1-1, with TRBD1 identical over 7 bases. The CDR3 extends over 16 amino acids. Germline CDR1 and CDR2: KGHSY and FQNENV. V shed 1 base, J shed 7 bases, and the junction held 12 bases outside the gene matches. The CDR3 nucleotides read TGTGCCAGCAGCCAATGGTCCGAGGGGGCTCGGGGTGAAGCTTTCTTT. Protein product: CASSQWSEGARGEAFF.

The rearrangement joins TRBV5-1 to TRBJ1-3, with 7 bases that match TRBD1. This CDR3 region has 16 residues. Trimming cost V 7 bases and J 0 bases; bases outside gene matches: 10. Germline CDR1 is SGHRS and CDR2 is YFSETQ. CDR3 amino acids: CASWDRPYLSGNTIYF. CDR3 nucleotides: TGCGCCAGCTGGGACAGACCCTACCTCTCTGGAAACACCATATATTTT.

The CDR3 protein is CASAQVGGSTDTQYF. The CDR3 DNA follows: TGTGCCAGCGCCCAGGTGGGGGGGAGCACAGATACGCAGTATTTT. V gene TRBV2 combines with J gene TRBJ2-3; 7 bases agree with TRBD2. Germline CDR1 SNHLY, CDR2 FYNNEI. The V and J ends lost 8 bases and 0 bases, in that order; junction bases with no gene match: 8. This CDR3 is 15 amino acids long.

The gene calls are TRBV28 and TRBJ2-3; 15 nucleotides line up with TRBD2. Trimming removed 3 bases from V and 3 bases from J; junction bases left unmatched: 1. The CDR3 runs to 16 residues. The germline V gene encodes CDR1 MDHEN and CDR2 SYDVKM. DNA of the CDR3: TGTGCCAGCAGTTTGGGGACTAGCGGGAGGACAGATACGCAGTATTTT. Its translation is CASSLGTSGRTDTQYF.

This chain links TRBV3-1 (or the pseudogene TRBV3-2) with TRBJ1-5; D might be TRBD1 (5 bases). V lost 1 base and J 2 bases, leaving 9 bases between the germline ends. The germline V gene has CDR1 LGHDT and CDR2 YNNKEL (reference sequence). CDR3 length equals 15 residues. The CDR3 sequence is CASSQAQGRNQPQHF. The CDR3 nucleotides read TGTGCCAGCAGCCAAGCCCAGGGTCGCAATCAGCCCCAGCATTTT.

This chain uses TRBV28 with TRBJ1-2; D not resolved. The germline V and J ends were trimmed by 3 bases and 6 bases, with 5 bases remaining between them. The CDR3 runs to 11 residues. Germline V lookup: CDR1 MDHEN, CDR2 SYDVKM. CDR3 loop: CASSFPNGYTF. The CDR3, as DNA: TGTGCCAGCAGTTTCCCTAATGGCTACACCTTC.

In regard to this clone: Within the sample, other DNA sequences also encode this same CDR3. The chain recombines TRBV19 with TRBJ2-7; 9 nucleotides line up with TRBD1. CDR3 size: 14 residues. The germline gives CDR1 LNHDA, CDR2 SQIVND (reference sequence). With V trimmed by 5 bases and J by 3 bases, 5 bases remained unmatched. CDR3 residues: CASSGPGQGYEQYF. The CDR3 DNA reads TGTGCCAGTAGTGGACCGGGACAGGGCTACGAGCAGTACTTC.

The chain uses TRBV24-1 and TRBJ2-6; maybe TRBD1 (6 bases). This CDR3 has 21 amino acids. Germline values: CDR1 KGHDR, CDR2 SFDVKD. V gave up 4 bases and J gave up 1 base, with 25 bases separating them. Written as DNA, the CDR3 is TGTGCCACCAGTGAACCACTCGGGACGGACAGAATTGGATCTGGGGCCAACGTCCTGACTTTC. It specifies CATSEPLGTDRIGSGANVLTF.

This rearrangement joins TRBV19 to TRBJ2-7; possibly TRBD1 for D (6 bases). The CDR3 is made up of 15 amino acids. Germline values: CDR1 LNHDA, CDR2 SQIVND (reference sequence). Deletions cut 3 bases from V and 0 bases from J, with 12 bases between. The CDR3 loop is CASSIWGPISYEQYF. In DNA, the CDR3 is TGTGCCAGTAGTATTTGGGGGCCAATCTCCTACGAGCAGTACTTC.

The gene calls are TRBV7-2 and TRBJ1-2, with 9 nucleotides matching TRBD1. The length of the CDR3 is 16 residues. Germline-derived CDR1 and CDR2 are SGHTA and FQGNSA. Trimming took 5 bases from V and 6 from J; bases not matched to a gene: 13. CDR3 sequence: CASSTAGDRGSNGYTF. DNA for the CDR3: TGTGCCAGCAGCACAGCTGGCGACAGGGGGAGCAATGGCTACACCTTC.

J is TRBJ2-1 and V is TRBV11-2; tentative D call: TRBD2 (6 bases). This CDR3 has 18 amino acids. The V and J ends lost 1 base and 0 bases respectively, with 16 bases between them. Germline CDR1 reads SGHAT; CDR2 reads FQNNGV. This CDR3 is CASSLATSILSSYNEQFF. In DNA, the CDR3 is TGTGCCAGCAGCTTAGCGACTAGTATATTGAGCTCCTACAATGAGCAGTTCTTC.

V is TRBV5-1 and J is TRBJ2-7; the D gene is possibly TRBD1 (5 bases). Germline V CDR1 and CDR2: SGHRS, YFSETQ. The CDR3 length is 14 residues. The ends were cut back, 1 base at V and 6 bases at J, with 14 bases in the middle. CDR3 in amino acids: CASSLLQGLGEQYF. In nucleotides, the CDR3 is TGCGCCAGCAGCTTGCTCCAGGGTCTGGGCGAGCAGTACTTC.

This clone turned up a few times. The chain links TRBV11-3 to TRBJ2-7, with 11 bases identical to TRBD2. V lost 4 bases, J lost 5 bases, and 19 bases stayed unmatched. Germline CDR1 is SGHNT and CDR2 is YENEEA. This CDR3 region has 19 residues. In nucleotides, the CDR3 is TGTGCCAGCAGCTCCCCCGGGACTAGCGGTCACACCGTCCTTGACGAGCAGTACTTC. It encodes CASSSPGTSGHTVLDEQYF.

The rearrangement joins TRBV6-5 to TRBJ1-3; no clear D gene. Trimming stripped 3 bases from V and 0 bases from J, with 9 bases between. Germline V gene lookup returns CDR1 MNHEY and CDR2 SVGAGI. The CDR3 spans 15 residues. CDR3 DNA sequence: TGTGCCAGCAGTTATACTGCCATCTCTGGAAACACCATATATTTT. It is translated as CASSYTAISGNTIYF.

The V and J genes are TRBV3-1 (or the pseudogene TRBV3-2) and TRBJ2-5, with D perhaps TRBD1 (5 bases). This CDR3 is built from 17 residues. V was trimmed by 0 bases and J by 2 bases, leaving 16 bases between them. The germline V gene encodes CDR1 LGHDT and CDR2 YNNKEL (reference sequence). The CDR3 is CASSQEGAGMTQETQYF. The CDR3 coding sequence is TGTGCCAGCAGCCAAGAAGGTGCAGGGATGACGCAAGAGACCCAGTACTTC.

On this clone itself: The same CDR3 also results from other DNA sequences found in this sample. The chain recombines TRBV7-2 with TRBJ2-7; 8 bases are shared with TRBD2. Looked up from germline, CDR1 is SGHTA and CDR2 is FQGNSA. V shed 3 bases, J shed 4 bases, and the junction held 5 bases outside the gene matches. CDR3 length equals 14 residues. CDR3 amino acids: CASSFAGGTYEQYF. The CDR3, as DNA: TGTGCCAGCAGCTTCGCGGGAGGAACTTACGAGCAGTACTTC. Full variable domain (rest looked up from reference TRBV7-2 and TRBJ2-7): GAGVSQSPSNKVTEKGKDVELRCDPISGHTALYWYRQSLGQGLEFLIYFQGNSAPDKSGLPSDRFSAERTGGSVSTLTIQRTQQEDSAVYLCASSFAGGTYEQYFGPGTRLTVT.

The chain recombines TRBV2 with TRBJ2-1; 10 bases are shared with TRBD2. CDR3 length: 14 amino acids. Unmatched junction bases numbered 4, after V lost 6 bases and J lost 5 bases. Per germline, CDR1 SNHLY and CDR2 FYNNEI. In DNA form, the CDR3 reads TGTGCCAGCAGGCTAGCGGGGGCTAACAATGAGCAGTTCTTC. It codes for CASRLAGANNEQFF.

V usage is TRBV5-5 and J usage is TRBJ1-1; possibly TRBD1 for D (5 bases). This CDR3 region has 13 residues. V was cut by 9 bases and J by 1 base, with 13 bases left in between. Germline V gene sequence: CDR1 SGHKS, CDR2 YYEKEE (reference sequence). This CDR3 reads CATQLDRNTEAFF. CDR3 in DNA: TGTGCCACCCAGCTAGACAGGAACACTGAAGCTTTCTTT.

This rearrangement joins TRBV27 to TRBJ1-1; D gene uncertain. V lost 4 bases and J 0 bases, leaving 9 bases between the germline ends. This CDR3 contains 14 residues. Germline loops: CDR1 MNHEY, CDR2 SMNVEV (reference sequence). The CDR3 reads CASSWRRVNTEAFF. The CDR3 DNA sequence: TGTGCCAGCAGTTGGCGGAGGGTGAACACTGAAGCTTTCTTT.

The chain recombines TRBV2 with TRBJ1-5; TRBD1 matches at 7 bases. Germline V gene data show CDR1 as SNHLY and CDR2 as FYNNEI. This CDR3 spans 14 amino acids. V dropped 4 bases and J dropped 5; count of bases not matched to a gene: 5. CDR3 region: CASSARGRDQPQHF. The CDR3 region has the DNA TGTGCCAGCAGTGCAAGGGGGCGAGATCAGCCCCAGCATTTT.